This T cell receptor (beta chain) comes out of a study of cytomegalovirus exposure and HLA in healthy donors. Study results and limitations: Data from an earlier analysis indicated that most TCR beta V segments were productive either about 87% or about 30% of the time. Later on, a genetic analysis was performed. It linked a missense variant in DCLRE1C with V- and J-gene trimming of TCR beta. Reportedly, a later analysis found an Asian-associated ancestry cluster had fewer N-insertions than the approximately 670-donor mean.

Primers for the PCR totalled 60 Vbeta and 13 Jbeta. How the authors handled the data: Roughly 11 million of the 60 million to 80 million unique TCR beta chains counted in a later analysis were shared. Assay: immunoSEQ multiplex PCR; the TCRdb copy retains only in-frame clones and omits some. V and J calls and clone size are those listed in that table; D and trimming were worked out from the DNA. This table has under 200,000 clones, 60% to 85% appearing once. In regard to this clone: Its antigen is currently unknown.

Germline assignment: CDR1 LNHNV and CDR2 YYDKDF (reference sequence). V was cut by 3 bases and J by 1 base, with 9 bases left in between. CDR3 size: 14 residues. The sequenced sample consisted of PBMCs. The source is a man over 45 in good health and CMV-seropositive. The rearrangement uses TRBV15 and TRBJ2-5, with D tentatively TRBD1 (5 bases). The CDR3 DNA follows: TGTGCCACCAGCAGTCGCAGGGCCCAAGAGACCCAGTACTTC. This codes for CATSSRRAQETQYF.